Listed below are T cell receptor beta chains from one sample, sequenced in a study of blood T cells in healthy people across ages. In TCRdb, the 5' RACE reads were re-called with MiXCR into one record per CDR3 protein. This sample has about 1.8 million distinct CDR3 sequences, with 49% found just once. The sequencing sample was made of blood. Receptor source: a woman between 35 and 50 years old in good health. CDR3s leave out the opening cysteine and the closing phenylalanine or tryptophan. Each record gives: V gene, J gene, CDR3 protein.

v_gene: TRBV28
j_gene: TRBJ2-5
CDR3aa: ASSKHGRELTQY

v_gene: TRBV12-3/TRBV12-4
j_gene: TRBJ2-1
CDR3aa: ASRSGTGTSLSYNEQF

v_gene: TRBV12-3/TRBV12-4
j_gene: TRBJ2-1
CDR3aa: ASSFVSTYNEQF

v_gene: TRBV4-1
j_gene: TRBJ2-5
CDR3aa: ASSPSGHPFQETQY

v_gene: TRBV5-1
j_gene: TRBJ1-5
CDR3aa: ASSPGVGTADSNQPQH

v_gene: TRBV6-1
j_gene: TRBJ2-3
CDR3aa: ASSRPQRRGYTDTQY

v_gene: TRBV7-2
j_gene: TRBJ1-5
CDR3aa: ASSPPRQGGNQPQH

v_gene: TRBV5-1
j_gene: TRBJ2-4
CDR3aa: ASSLVEGRNIQY

v_gene: TRBV6-6
j_gene: TRBJ2-5
CDR3aa: ASSYLQGGQETQY

v_gene: TRBV20-1
j_gene: TRBJ2-3
CDR3aa: SANHESTDTQY

v_gene: TRBV2
j_gene: TRBJ1-6
CDR3aa: ASSVMTGENSPLH

v_gene: TRBV10-3
j_gene: TRBJ2-1
CDR3aa: AISEPYRGKDEQF

v_gene: TRBV20-1
j_gene: TRBJ2-5
CDR3aa: SARPYQETQY

v_gene: TRBV9
j_gene: .
CDR3aa: ASSVLGVYYNEQY

v_gene: TRBV12-5
j_gene: TRBJ2-5
CDR3aa: ASGLVGEKTQY

v_gene: TRBV20-1
j_gene: TRBJ2-5
CDR3aa: SAREDIETQY

v_gene: TRBV3-1
j_gene: TRBJ2-7
CDR3aa: ASKTTLAAYEQY

v_gene: TRBV7-3
j_gene: TRBJ1-2
CDR3aa: ASSLRGQGSYT

v_gene: TRBV4-2
j_gene: TRBJ2-6
CDR3aa: ASSQDASRVNSGANVLT

v_gene: TRBV7-2
j_gene: TRBJ1-5
CDR3aa: ASTTRLNQPQH

v_gene: TRBV18
j_gene: TRBJ2-1
CDR3aa: ASSPRRGQGAYQETQF

v_gene: TRBV20-1
j_gene: .
CDR3aa: SAGSFVTGPGETQY

v_gene: TRBV29-1
j_gene: TRBJ1-4
CDR3aa: SVELYEKLF

v_gene: TRBV13
j_gene: TRBJ2-5
CDR3aa: ASSSGLVEETQY

v_gene: TRBV7-9
j_gene: TRBJ2-3
CDR3aa: ASYGVGTDTQY

v_gene: TRBV20-1
j_gene: TRBJ2-1
CDR3aa: SARDLAQGGYNEQF

v_gene: TRBV6-6
j_gene: TRBJ2-1
CDR3aa: ASQQGNNEQF

v_gene: TRBV11-1
j_gene: TRBJ2-7
CDR3aa: ASSSGQGPTLYEQY

v_gene: TRBV6-5
j_gene: .
CDR3aa: ASKTGETQY

v_gene: TRBV6-5
j_gene: TRBJ2-7
CDR3aa: ASSYEVAYEQY

v_gene: TRBV18
j_gene: TRBJ2-4
CDR3aa: ASSPYEQGNIQY

v_gene: TRBV20-1
j_gene: TRBJ1-6
CDR3aa: SARAGKNSPLH

v_gene: TRBV4-2
j_gene: TRBJ1-6
CDR3aa: ASSQGAAVKNNSPLH

v_gene: TRBV7-6
j_gene: TRBJ1-6
CDR3aa: ASSRSQGRDSPLH

v_gene: TRBV18
j_gene: TRBJ2-5
CDR3aa: ASSPPSTQETQY

v_gene: TRBV28
j_gene: TRBJ2-3
CDR3aa: ASSPLTGKADTQY

v_gene: TRBV2
j_gene: TRBJ2-7
CDR3aa: ASSETRDSYEQY

v_gene: TRBV7-9
j_gene: TRBJ2-1
CDR3aa: ASSSEGQLNEQF

v_gene: TRBV9
j_gene: TRBJ2-3
CDR3aa: ASSGWDRGDPDTQY

v_gene: TRBV7-2
j_gene: TRBJ2-7
CDR3aa: ASSSLPEYEQY

v_gene: TRBV20-1
j_gene: TRBJ1-6
CDR3aa: SARRRLPYNSPLH

v_gene: TRBV27
j_gene: TRBJ1-2
CDR3aa: ASSLQPRDSAASGYT

v_gene: TRBV7-2
j_gene: TRBJ2-3
CDR3aa: ASSLRETGYSSTDTQY